This TCR beta chain was captured by sequencing in a study of blood T cell repertoires in COVID-19. In the study overall: The United States, Italy and Spain supplied acute and convalescent COVID-19 samples.

The sample holds a few counts of this clone. The CDR3 loop spans 15 amino acids. With 0 bases removed from V and 4 bases from J, the gap between germline ends came to 12 bases. From germline, CDR1 is SGHDN and CDR2 FVKESK. Method: immunoSEQ multiplex PCR; TCRdb's copy keeps in-frame clones and lacks some. The table lists hundreds of thousands of clones, 80% to 90% of them singletons, with approximately 1.6% in the top ten. The rearrangement uses TRBV14 and TRBJ1-2; D is perhaps TRBD1 (6 bases). Sequencing used PBMCs or T cells enriched from blood (not recorded which). This TCR came from a man aged 40-55 years who had recovered from COVID-19. The CDR3 DNA follows: TGTGCCAGCAGCCAAGATTGGCAGGGGACCTATGGCTACACCTTC. Residues: CASSQDWQGTYGYTF.